Below, 25 T cell receptor beta chains from the same sample are listed, as sequenced in a study of blood T cell repertoires in COVID-19. The data were produced by immunoSEQ multiplex PCR, yet TCRdb's version contains in-frame clones alone and is incomplete. The repertoire includes approximately 290,000 clones, about 85% of them detected once, and around 1% sits in the top ten. Sequenced input: peripheral blood. Receptors originate from a human donor with COVID-19, enrolled during active disease. The donor label of this sample is uncertain.

The chain uses TRBV7-9 and TRBJ2-1; D might be TRBD2 (7 bases). Trimming removed 1 base from V and 3 bases from J, with 13 bases in between. CDR3 length: 16 amino acids. Germline V lookup: CDR1 SEHNR, CDR2 FQNEAQ (reference sequence). CDR3 amino acids: CASSLGGRENYNEQFF. In DNA form, the CDR3 reads TGTGCCAGCAGCTTAGGGGGGCGGGAGAACTACAATGAGCAGTTCTTC. Full variable domain (outside the CDR3, taken from reference TRBV7-9 and TRBJ2-1): DTGVSQNPRHKITKRGQNVTFRCDPISEHNRLYWYRQTLGQGPEFLTYFQNEAQLEKSRLLSDRFSAERPKGSFSTLEIQRTEQGDSAMYLCASSLGGRENYNEQFFGPGTRLTVL.

The chain employs TRBV4-2 and TRBJ1-6, with D unresolved. V lost 4 bases to trimming and J lost 1 base, with 5 bases between them. Germline assignment: CDR1 LGHNA and CDR2 YNFKEQ. The CDR3 is 14 residues long. The DNA for the CDR3 is TGTGCCAGCAGCCTGACATCCTATAATTCACCCCTCCACTTT. This encodes CASSLTSYNSPLHF.

The V and J genes are TRBV29-1 and TRBJ1-2; D is perhaps TRBD1 (5 bases). From germline, CDR1 is SQVTM and CDR2 ANQGSEA. Trimming pared 7 bases from V and 4 bases from J, leaving 13 bases between. The CDR3 runs to 12 residues. This CDR3 is CSASDRGYGYTF. CDR3 bases: TGCAGCGCGTCCGACAGAGGCTATGGCTACACCTTC.

This clone was counted once. The chain recombines TRBV7-2 with TRBJ1-4, with TRBD1 matching 8 bases. This CDR3 region has 15 residues. Germline CDR1 and CDR2: SGHTA and FQGNSA. J lost 5 bases, V lost 4 bases, and 6 bases had no gene match. CDR3 nucleotide sequence: TGTGCCAGCAGCTATTCAGGGGGCGCGAATGAAAAACTGTTTTTT. Residues: CASSYSGGANEKLFF.

This chain uses TRBV12-3 or TRBV12-4 with TRBJ2-7, with 8 bases lining up with TRBD2. The CDR3 loop spans 13 amino acids. V was pared by 5 bases and J by 3 bases, with 3 bases of the junction left unmatched. The CDR3 loop is CASSTGTSYEQYF. The CDR3 DNA is TGTGCCAGCAGTACCGGGACTAGCTACGAGCAGTACTTC.

This chain links TRBV28 with TRBJ2-3, with D maybe TRBD2 (6 bases). The CDR3 has 14 amino acids. CDR1 MDHEN and CDR2 SYDVKM come from the germline V gene. V was trimmed by 7 bases and J by 0 bases, leaving 11 bases between them. For the CDR3, the DNA is TGTGCCAGCACTCGGGGGATTAGCACAGATACGCAGTATTTT. Protein sequence: CASTRGISTDTQYF.

V usage is TRBV30 and J usage is TRBJ1-1, with unresolved D. This CDR3 region has 13 residues. The germline V and J ends were trimmed by 8 bases and 1 base, with 14 bases remaining between them. In germline, CDR1 is GTSNPN, CDR2 SVGIG (reference sequence). CDR3: CAGRPGGNTEAFF. The CDR3 nucleotides are TGTGCCGGACGACCAGGAGGGAACACTGAAGCTTTCTTT.

The chain has TRBV29-1 and TRBJ2-3; unclear D gene. Trimming left V 7 bases short and J 4 bases short, with 15 bases between. Germline V CDR1 and CDR2: SQVTM, ANQGSEA. The CDR3 is 13 residues long. The CDR3 region has the DNA TGCAGCGCCCTCCCAACTTCCGCAGATACGCAGTATTTT. It codes for CSALPTSADTQYF.

This rearrangement joins TRBV4-3 to TRBJ2-1, with D possibly matching TRBD2 (7 bases). The V end was cut by 0 bases, the J end by 0 bases, with 15 bases between. The CDR3 is 18 residues long. CDR1 is LGHNA, CDR2 YSLEER, per germline. The CDR3 sequence is CASSQDGGGGISYNEQFF. The CDR3 DNA is TGCGCCAGCAGCCAAGATGGGGGCGGGGGAATCTCCTACAATGAGCAGTTCTTC.

In this sample, this clone turned up once. The J gene is TRBJ2-1, the V gene TRBV2; 8 nucleotides agree with TRBD1. The CDR3 spans 15 residues. J gave up 1 base and V 6 bases, and 5 bases lay outside the gene matches. The germline CDR1 and CDR2 sequences are SNHLY and FYNNEI. The CDR3 DNA follows: TGTGCCAGCAGCCCCGACAGGGGATCCTACAATGAGCAGTTCTTC. Its protein is CASSPDRGSYNEQFF.

The chain uses TRBV9 and TRBJ1-2; a weak D match, TRBD1 (5 bases). The CDR3 covers 14 residues. Trimming removed 5 bases from V and 1 base from J, with 12 bases in between. Germline CDR1 SGDLS, CDR2 YYNGEE. In nucleotides, the CDR3 is TGTGCCAGCAGTCTGGTGGGGCTTAACTATGGCTACACCTTC. Amino acid sequence: CASSLVGLNYGYTF. The full variable domain, in which reference TRBV9 and TRBJ1-2 provide the parts outside the CDR3, is DSGVTQTPKHLITATGQRVTLRCSPRSGDLSVYWYQQSLDQGLQFLIQYYNGEERAKGNILERFSAQQFPDLHSELNLSSLELGDSALYFCASSLVGLNYGYTFGSGTRLTVV.

The chain joins TRBV5-5 to TRBJ2-2; TRBD1 agrees at 9 bases. Germline lookup yields CDR1 SGHKS and CDR2 YYEKEE (reference sequence). V gave up 4 bases and J gave up 8 bases; unmatched junction bases: 12. CDR3 length equals 16 residues. The CDR3 DNA reads as TGTGCCAGCAGCGTGTCCGGGACAGGGTCAACTGGGGAGCTGTTTTTT. It encodes CASSVSGTGSTGELFF.

The gene calls are TRBV28 and TRBJ1-3; TRBD1 aligns across 10 bases. J was trimmed by 2 bases and V by 5 bases; bases with no gene match: 3. CDR1 MDHEN and CDR2 SYDVKM come from the germline V gene. CDR3 length equals 15 residues. CDR3 in DNA: TGTGCCAGCAGTCCCGACAGGGGGCCTGGAAACACCATATATTTT. This sequence encodes CASSPDRGPGNTIYF.

The chain carries TRBV28 and TRBJ2-3, with a tentative D call TRBD1 (5 bases). The V end lost 2 bases, the J end lost 13 bases, and 10 bases lay between the germline ends. Germline CDR1 MDHEN, CDR2 SYDVKM. The CDR3 length is 11 residues. CDR3 protein: CASSLKATEYF. CDR3 DNA: TGTGCCAGCAGTTTAAAGGCGACAGAGTATTTT.

The chain combines TRBV9 with TRBJ1-2; tentatively, D is TRBD1 (6 bases). Trimming stripped 0 bases from V and 7 bases from J, with 16 bases between. The CDR3 is made up of 15 amino acids. Germline V lookup: CDR1 SGDLS, CDR2 YYNGEE. The CDR3 protein is CASSVEEQGWGGYTF. CDR3 sequence (DNA): TGTGCCAGCAGCGTAGAGGAACAGGGCTGGGGTGGCTACACCTTC.

The chain is built from TRBV5-6 and TRBJ1-6; D gene ambiguous. The CDR3 is made up of 13 amino acids. Germline V gives CDR1 SGHDT, CDR2 YYEEEE. The V gene lost 7 bases and the J gene lost 4 bases, with 9 bases spanning the gap. CDR3 loop: CASQRSYNSPLHF. The CDR3 DNA sequence: TGTGCCAGCCAGCGGTCTTATAATTCACCCCTCCACTTT. The full variable domain, in which reference TRBV5-6 and TRBJ1-6 provide the parts outside the CDR3, is DAGVTQSPTHLIKTRGQQVTLRCSPKSGHDTVSWYQQALGQGPQFIFQYYEEEERQRGNFPDRFSGHQFPNYSSELNVNALLLGDSALYLCASQRSYNSPLHFGNGTRLTVT.

V gene TRBV6-5 combines with J gene TRBJ1-1; possible D gene TRBD1, 5 bases. V was shortened by 2 bases and J by 7 bases, with 8 bases between the two germline ends. Germline assignment: CDR1 MNHEY and CDR2 SVGAGI. The CDR3 is 12 residues long. In DNA, the CDR3 is TGTGCCAGCAGTTACGGGAGGGGTGAAGCTTTCTTT. Encoded protein: CASSYGRGEAFF.

The V gene is TRBV9, the J gene TRBJ2-2; tentative D call: TRBD2 (5 bases). The V end was cut by 3 bases, the J end by 4 bases, with 13 bases between. This CDR3 has 15 residues. Germline V CDR1 and CDR2: SGDLS, YYNGEE. CDR3 bases: TGTGCCAGCAGCGCAGAACTAGAGAGCACCGGGGAGCTGTTTTTT. Residues: CASSAELESTGELFF.

This clone was counted at least ten times. For the CDR3, the DNA is TGTGCCATCAGTGAGCCGACAGGTGAAAAACTGTTTTTT. It specifies CAISEPTGEKLFF. The chain carries TRBV10-3 and TRBJ1-4; D might be TRBD1 (6 bases). Germline V lookup: CDR1 ENHRY, CDR2 SYGVKD. This CDR3 has 13 residues. V lost 2 bases and J lost 7, with 8 bases in between.

The rearrangement links TRBV7-2 to TRBJ1-3; 7 bases are shared with TRBD1. Per the germline V gene, CDR1 is SGHTA and CDR2 is FQGNSA. The trim removed 5 bases at V and 0 bases at J, leaving 4 bases unmatched. CDR3 length: 15 residues. The CDR3 DNA sequence: TGTGCCAGCAGCACGGACAGGCGCTCTGGAAACACCATATATTTT. Translating it yields CASSTDRRSGNTIYF.

The chain has TRBV6-6 and TRBJ1-1, with 7 bases matching TRBD1. Trimming cost V 7 bases and J 1 base; bases outside gene matches: 9. This CDR3 has 15 amino acids. Germline loops: CDR1 MNHNY, CDR2 SVGAGI (reference sequence). The CDR3 reads CASTQGSLGNTEAFF. The CDR3 DNA follows: TGTGCCAGCACACAGGGGAGCTTGGGGAACACTGAAGCTTTCTTT.

The V call is TRBV12-3 or TRBV12-4, the J call TRBJ1-1; D is uncertain. The CDR3 is 13 amino acids. V dropped 5 bases and J dropped 1 base, with 8 bases sitting between them. The CDR3 coding sequence is TGTGCCAGCAGTCGCGGGAGGAACACTGAAGCTTTCTTT. Protein product: CASSRGRNTEAFF.

This clone occurred once. V usage is TRBV7-3 and J usage is TRBJ1-6; TRBD1 aligns across 7 bases. This CDR3 is built from 16 residues. Trimming took 4 bases from V and 6 from J; bases not matched to a gene: 9. Per the germline V gene, CDR1 is SGHTA and CDR2 is FQGTGA. CDR3 sequence: CASSSLGQALNSPLHF. Here the CDR3 DNA reads TGTGCCAGCAGCTCCTTAGGACAGGCGCTTAATTCACCCCTCCACTTT.

Turning to this clone: The same CDR3 also results from other DNA sequences found in this sample. The chain carries TRBV3-1 (or the pseudogene TRBV3-2) and TRBJ1-6, with D possibly being TRBD1 (5 bases). V was clipped by 4 bases and J by 4 bases, with 8 bases between them. This CDR3 is 14 amino acids long. CDR1 and CDR2 from the germline V gene are LGHDT and YNNKEL (reference sequence). The CDR3 sequence is CASSPGQYNSPLHF. The CDR3 DNA follows: TGTGCCAGCAGCCCAGGGCAGTATAATTCACCCCTCCACTTT.

The chain carries TRBV18 and TRBJ1-5; 8 bases align to TRBD1. CDR1 is KGHSH and CDR2 is LQKENI in the germline V gene. V shed 4 bases, J shed 5 bases, and the junction held 4 bases outside the gene matches. This CDR3 contains 14 residues. DNA for the CDR3: TGTGCCAGCTCACTACAGGGACAGGATCAGCCCCAGCATTTT. This encodes CASSLQGQDQPQHF.